This T cell receptor beta chain comes out of a study of CXCR3-negative and CXCR3-positive naive CD8 T cells (dated by TCRdb to the late 2010s). With regard to the full study: About 150 million TRB reads were obtained in total, roughly 1.5 +/- 0.3 million reads per library. Diversity and physicochemical repertoire analyses were performed on around 10 donors pooled from two independent experiments. TRBV-TRBJ cluster analysis included naive subsets from about 5 donors and memory cells from 3 donors. The paper as a whole reports these results and caveats: Similar TRBV-TRBJ usage was shown by naive CXCR3-negative and CXCR3-positive cells from the same donor, whereas distinct patterns were shown by memory cells. CXCR3 expression partially decreased after cryopreservation, so most assays used freshly isolated PBMCs. Both naive subsets had comparably high repertoire diversity, while memory CD8+ T cells had much lower repertoire diversity. Because surface CD5, which has been linked to self-reactivity in mice, was comparable between naive subsets, TCR interaction strength was also inferred from TRB CDR3 physicochemical properties. Compared with CXCR3-negative naive cells, CXCR3-positive naive cells had TRB CDR3s with higher hydrophobicity (lower Kidera factor 4), lower energy, and higher strength and volume indices.

Reads for this sample came from a NextSeq 550. The Human TCR Profiling Kit (MiLaboratory) was used to prepare UMI-labeled 5' RACE TRB cDNA libraries. cDNA synthesis used the entire amount of extracted RNA, and PCR amplification then used the entire amount of cDNA produced. Libraries were prepared in parallel with an identical number of PCR cycles. Under the source paper's analysis protocol: With a minimum of two reads required per UMI, MIGEC and MiXCR pulled out about 49,000 +/- 11,000 unique UMI-labeled TRB cDNA molecules from each library. On average, around 40,000 +/- 10,000 functional in-frame TRB CDR3 nucleotide clonotypes lacking stop codons were found per library. Diversity metrics, including normalized Shannon-Wiener and Chao1, were computed in VDJtools after downsampling to 5000 UMI-labeled TRB molecules per sample. VDJtools computed clonotype-size-weighted physicochemical properties of the central five CDR3 residues: interaction energy, strength, volume and Kidera factor 4. After the reads were reprocessed by TCRdb, one entry was made per CDR3 protein sequence, with no DNA. For this entry, the V and J calls and clone size follow TCRdb and not the study's own pipeline. The sample table on file contains around 140,000 distinct CDR3 sequences. 0.49% of the sample comes from the top ten.

Each CD8+ T cell subset was flow-sorted in triplicate, and 300,000 or so cells per subset were placed directly into RLT lysis buffer. Naive CD8+ T cells were defined stringently as CD45RO-CCR7+CD27+CD95- to exclude memory contaminants. Using standard density gradient centrifugation, peripheral blood mononuclear cells were isolated from buffy coats. A FACSAria III was used to flow-sort naive CD8+ T cells into CXCR3-negative and CXCR3-positive populations. An RNeasy Mini Kit was used to extract total RNA from the sorted cells. CDR1 and CDR2, per the germline V gene, are MDHEN and SYDVKM. The cysteine opens and the phenylalanine closes a CDR3 of 15 amino acids. The coding DNA is unavailable. Concerning this clonotype itself: It lacks a known antigen.

The clonotype comes from a human donor in good health. Some clones in this sample may be carry-over from other donors' samples. The receptor chain draws on TRBV28 and TRBJ2-2; TCRdb's D call, TRBD2, is unchecked because there is no DNA. The sequenced sample consisted of naive CXCR3- CD8+ T cells from blood. The cell subset or site tag for this specimen amounts to: CD45RO-CCR7+CD27+CD95- naive CD8+ T cells lacking CXCR3 (TNR3-). The CDR3 region reads CASSTTSGNTGELFF.